This T cell receptor beta chain is from a study of PD-1 blockade in classical Hodgkin lymphoma. Sequenced by immunoSEQ multiplex PCR; TCRdb stores in-frame clones only, minus some. The sample carries several thousand clones, 60% recorded once. Time point specified: cycle 4 day 1 (C4D1), after 6 weeks of nivolumab. Following autologous stem cell transplantation, relapse occurred in every patient, and exposure to brentuximab vedotin varied. CD8+ T cells were isolated from thawed PBMCs by magnetic negative selection. V lost 4 bases to trimming and J lost 2 bases; unmatched junction nucleotides: 8. Germline V gene sequence: CDR1 SGDLS, CDR2 YYNGEE. This CDR3 region has 15 residues.

This receptor was identified in a human donor with classical Hodgkin lymphoma. Material: CD8+ T cells from blood, obtained before the fourth cycle of nivolumab. The V call is TRBV9, the J call TRBJ2-7; 8 bases are shared with TRBD1. Written as DNA, the CDR3 is TGTGCCAGCAGCCCCGAGGGACAGGTTACCTACGAGCAGTACTTC. Amino acids: CASSPEGQVTYEQYF. Based on the CDR3 plus reference TRBV9 and TRBJ2-7, the full variable domain is DSGVTQTPKHLITATGQRVTLRCSPRSGDLSVYWYQQSLDQGLQFLIQYYNGEERAKGNILERFSAQQFPDLHSELNLSSLELGDSALYFCASSPEGQVTYEQYFGPGTRLTVT.